This entry concerns a single T cell receptor beta chain. Its antigen is not identified. These donors, healthy bone marrow donors, were studied. These data come from a study of cytomegalovirus exposure and HLA in healthy donors. Looking at the study overall: The study's early data release held approximately 91 million unique TCRs from HLA-typed donors. Study conclusions and caveats: The study found most TCR sequences rare, yet found some public TCRs in many donors. A few CMV-associated chains proved CMV antigen-specific in vitro.

Germline V gene data show CDR1 as MRHNA and CDR2 as SNTAGT. V lost 5 bases to trimming and J lost 5 bases, with 12 bases between them. The CDR3 length is 14 residues. Both 60 Vbeta primers and 13 Jbeta primers went into the PCR. Generated by immunoSEQ multiplex PCR, the TCRdb table keeps only in-frame clones and is missing some. The table lists approximately 150,000 clones, more than 75% of them singletons. This chain connects TRBV6-4 to TRBJ2-2; D is perhaps TRBD1 (5 bases). The receptor comes from a man aged 18 to 30 in good health and CMV-seropositive. The sequencing input was PBMCs. CDR3 region: CASSYRLSTGELFF. The CDR3 nucleotides are TGTGCCAGCAGTTACAGGTTATCGACCGGGGAGCTGTTTTTT.